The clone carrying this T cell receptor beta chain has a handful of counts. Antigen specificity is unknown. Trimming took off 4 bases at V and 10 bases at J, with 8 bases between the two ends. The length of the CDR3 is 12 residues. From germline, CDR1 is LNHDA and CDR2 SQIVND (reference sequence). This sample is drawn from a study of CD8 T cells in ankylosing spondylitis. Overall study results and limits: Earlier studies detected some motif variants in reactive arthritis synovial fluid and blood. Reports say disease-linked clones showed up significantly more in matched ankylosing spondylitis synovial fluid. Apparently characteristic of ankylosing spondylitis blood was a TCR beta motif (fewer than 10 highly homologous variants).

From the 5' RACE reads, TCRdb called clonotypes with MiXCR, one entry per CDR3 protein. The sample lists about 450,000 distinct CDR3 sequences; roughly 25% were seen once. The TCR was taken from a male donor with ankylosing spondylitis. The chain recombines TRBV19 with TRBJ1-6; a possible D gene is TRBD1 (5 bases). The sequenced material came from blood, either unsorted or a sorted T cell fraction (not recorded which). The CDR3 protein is CASSNGGSPLHF. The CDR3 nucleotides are TGTGCCAGTAGTAATGGGGGGTCACCCCTCCACTTT.